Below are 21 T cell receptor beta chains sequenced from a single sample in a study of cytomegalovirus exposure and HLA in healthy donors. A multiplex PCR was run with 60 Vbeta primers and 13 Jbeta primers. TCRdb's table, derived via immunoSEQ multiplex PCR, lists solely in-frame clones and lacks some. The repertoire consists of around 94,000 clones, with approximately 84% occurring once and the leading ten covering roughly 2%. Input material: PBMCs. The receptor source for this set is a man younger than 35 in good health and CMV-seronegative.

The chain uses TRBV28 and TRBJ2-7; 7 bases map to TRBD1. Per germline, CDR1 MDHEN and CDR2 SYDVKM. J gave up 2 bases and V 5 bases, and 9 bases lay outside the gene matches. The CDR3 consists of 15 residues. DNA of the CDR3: TGTGCCAGCAGTCCCTTCCGGGACAGCCCCTACGAGCAGTACTTC. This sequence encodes CASSPFRDSPYEQYF.

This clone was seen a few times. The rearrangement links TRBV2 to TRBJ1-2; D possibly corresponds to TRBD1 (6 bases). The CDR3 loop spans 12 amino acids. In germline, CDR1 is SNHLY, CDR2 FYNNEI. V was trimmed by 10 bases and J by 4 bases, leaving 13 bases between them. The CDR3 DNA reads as TGTGCCAACCTGGGGGGGCCCTATGGCTACACCTTC. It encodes CANLGGPYGYTF. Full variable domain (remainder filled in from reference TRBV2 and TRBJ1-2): EPEVTQTPSHQVTQMGQEVILRCVPISNHLYFYWYRQILGQKVEFLVSFYNNEISEKSEIFDDQFSVERPDGSNFTLKIRSTKLEDSAMYFCANLGGPYGYTFGSGTRLTVV.

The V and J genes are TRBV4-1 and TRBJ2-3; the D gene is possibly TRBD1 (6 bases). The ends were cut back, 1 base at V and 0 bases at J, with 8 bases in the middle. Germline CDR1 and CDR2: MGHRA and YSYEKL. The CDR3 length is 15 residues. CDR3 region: CASSQGTVSTDTQYF. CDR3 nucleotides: TGCGCCAGCAGCCAAGGGACAGTCAGCACAGATACGCAGTATTTT.

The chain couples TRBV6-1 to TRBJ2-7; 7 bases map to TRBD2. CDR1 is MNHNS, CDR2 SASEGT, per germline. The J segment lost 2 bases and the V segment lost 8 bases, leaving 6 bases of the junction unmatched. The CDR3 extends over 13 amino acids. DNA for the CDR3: TGTGCCAGCCTGGCTAGCGGCACCTACGAGCAGTACTTC. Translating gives CASLASGTYEQYF.

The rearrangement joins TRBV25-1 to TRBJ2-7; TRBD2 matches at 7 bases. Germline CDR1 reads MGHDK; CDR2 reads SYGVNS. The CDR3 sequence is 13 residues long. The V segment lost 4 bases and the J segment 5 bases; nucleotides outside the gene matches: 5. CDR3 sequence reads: CASSVGGRDEQYF. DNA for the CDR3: TGTGCCAGCAGTGTTGGAGGGAGGGACGAGCAGTACTTC.

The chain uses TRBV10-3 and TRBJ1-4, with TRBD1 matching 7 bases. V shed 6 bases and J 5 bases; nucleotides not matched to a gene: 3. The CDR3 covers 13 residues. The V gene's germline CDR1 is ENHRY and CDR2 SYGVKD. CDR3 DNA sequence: TGTGCCATCAGGACAGGGCCCAATGAAAAACTGTTTTTT. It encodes CAIRTGPNEKLFF.

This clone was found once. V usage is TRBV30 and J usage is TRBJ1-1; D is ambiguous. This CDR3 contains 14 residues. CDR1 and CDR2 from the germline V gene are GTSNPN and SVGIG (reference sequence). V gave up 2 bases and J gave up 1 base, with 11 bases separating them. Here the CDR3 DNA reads TGTGCCTGGAGTCCTGGGCCCGAGAACACTGAAGCTTTCTTT. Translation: CAWSPGPENTEAFF.

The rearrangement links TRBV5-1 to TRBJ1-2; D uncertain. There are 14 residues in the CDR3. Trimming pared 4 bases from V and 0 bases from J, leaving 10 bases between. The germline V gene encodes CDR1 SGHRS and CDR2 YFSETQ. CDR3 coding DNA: TGCGCCAGCAGCCAACGGGGAGCTAACTATGGCTACACCTTC. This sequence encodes CASSQRGANYGYTF.

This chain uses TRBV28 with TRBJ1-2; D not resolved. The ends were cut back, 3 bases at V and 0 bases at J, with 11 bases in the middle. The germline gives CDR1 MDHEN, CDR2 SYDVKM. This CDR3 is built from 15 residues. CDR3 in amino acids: CASSLVSGANYGYTF. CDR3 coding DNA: TGTGCCAGCAGTTTGGTTTCCGGGGCTAACTATGGCTACACCTTC.

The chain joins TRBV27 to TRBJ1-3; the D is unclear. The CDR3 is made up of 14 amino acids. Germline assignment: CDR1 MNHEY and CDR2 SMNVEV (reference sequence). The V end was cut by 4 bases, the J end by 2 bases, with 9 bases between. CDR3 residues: CASSYSFTGNTIYF. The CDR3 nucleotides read TGTGCCAGCAGTTATTCGTTTACTGGAAACACCATATATTTT.

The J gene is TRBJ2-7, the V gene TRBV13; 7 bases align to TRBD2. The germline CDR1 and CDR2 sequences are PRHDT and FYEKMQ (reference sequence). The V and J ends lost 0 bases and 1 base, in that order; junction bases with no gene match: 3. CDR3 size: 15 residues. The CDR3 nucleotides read TGTGCCAGCAGCTTAGGTAGCGGGCGTTCCTACGAGCAGTACTTC. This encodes CASSLGSGRSYEQYF.

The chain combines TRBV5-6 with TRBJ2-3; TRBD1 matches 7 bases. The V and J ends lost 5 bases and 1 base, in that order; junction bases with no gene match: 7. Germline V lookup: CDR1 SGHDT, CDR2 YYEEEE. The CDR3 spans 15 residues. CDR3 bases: TGTGCCAGCAGTCACACAGGGGCCGGCACAGATACGCAGTATTTT. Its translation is CASSHTGAGTDTQYF.

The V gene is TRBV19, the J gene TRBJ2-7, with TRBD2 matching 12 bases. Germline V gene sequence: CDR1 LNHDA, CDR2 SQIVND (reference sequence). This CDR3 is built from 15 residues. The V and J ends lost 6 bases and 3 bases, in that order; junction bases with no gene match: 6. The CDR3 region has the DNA TGTGCCAGTAGCATGGGACTAGCGGGCCGCTACGAGCAGTACTTC. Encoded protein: CASSMGLAGRYEQYF.

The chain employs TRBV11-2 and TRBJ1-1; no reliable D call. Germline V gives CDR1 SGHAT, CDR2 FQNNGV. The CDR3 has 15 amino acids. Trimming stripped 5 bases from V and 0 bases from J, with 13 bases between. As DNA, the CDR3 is TGTGCCAGCAGCCCTAGTCAGATCATGAACACTGAAGCTTTCTTT. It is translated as CASSPSQIMNTEAFF.

The CDR3 DNA reads TGTGCCAGCAGTTCACCCGGACAGGGGAGCGAAAAACTGTTTTTT. As protein: CASSSPGQGSEKLFF. The rearrangement uses TRBV28 and TRBJ1-4, with 9 bases lining up with TRBD1. The CDR3 has 15 residues. V was clipped by 4 bases and J by 8 bases; unmatched bases: 8. Germline assignment: CDR1 MDHEN and CDR2 SYDVKM.

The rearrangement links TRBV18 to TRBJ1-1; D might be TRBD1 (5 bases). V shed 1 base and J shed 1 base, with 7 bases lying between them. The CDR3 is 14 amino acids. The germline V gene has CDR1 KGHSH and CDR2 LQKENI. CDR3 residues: CASSPQGPNTEAFF. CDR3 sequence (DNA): TGTGCCAGCTCACCACAGGGGCCGAACACTGAAGCTTTCTTT.

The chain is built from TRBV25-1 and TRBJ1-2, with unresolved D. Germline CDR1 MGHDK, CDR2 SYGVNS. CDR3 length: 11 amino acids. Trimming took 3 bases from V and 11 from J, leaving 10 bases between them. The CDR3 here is CASSEAAGYTF. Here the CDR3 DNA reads TGTGCCAGCAGTGAGGCGGCGGGTTACACCTTC.

In DNA, the CDR3 is TGTGCCAGCTCACCGGGGACAGGGGCCTACGAGCAGTACTTC. As protein: CASSPGTGAYEQYF. V gene TRBV18 combines with J gene TRBJ2-7; 10 bases line up with TRBD1. Germline lookup yields CDR1 KGHSH and CDR2 LQKENI. Trimming cost V 3 bases and J 2 bases; bases outside gene matches: 1. The CDR3 length is 14 residues.

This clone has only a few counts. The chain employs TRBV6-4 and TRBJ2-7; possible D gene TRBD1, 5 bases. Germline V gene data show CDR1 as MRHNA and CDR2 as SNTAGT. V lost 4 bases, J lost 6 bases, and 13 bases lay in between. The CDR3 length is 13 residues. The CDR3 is CASSATDSSEQYF. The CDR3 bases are TGTGCCAGCAGTGCCACCGACAGCTCCGAGCAGTACTTC.

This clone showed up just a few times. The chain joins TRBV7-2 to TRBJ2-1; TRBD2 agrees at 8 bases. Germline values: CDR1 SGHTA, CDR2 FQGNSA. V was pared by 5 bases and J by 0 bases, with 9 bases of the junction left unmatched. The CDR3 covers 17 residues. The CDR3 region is CASSPRGLESSYNEQFF. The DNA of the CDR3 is TGTGCCAGCAGCCCCAGGGGACTAGAAAGCTCCTACAATGAGCAGTTCTTC. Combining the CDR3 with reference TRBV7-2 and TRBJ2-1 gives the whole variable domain GAGVSQSPSNKVTEKGKDVELRCDPISGHTALYWYRQSLGQGLEFLIYFQGNSAPDKSGLPSDRFSAERTGGSVSTLTIQRTQQEDSAVYLCASSPRGLESSYNEQFFGPGTRLTVL.

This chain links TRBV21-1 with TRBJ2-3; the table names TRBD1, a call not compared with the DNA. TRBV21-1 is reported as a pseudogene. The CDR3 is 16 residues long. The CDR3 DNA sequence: TGTGCCTCCAAGGATTGCGGGACAGGGAATGCAGATACGCAGTATTTT. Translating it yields CASKDCGTGNADTQYF.